A single sample is the source of the 4 T cell receptor beta chains below, sequenced in a study of cytomegalovirus exposure and HLA in healthy donors. This PCR relied on a set of 60 Vbeta primers and 13 Jbeta primers. Repertoires were generated with immunoSEQ multiplex PCR, while TCRdb's copy carries only in-frame clones and drops some. The table records fewer than 110,000 clones, approximately 89% of them present only once. Material: PBMCs. The receptors here all came from a man aged 25-40 years in good health and CMV-seronegative.

This clone was recorded once. Germline and junction disagree at one end, which may indicate a read error. The chain employs TRBV15 and TRBJ2-1, with 7 bases identical to TRBD1. The CDR3 length is 12 residues. CDR1 LNHNV and CDR2 YYDKDF come from the germline V gene (reference sequence). The CDR3 spells CATRRKETGYVF. CDR3 coding DNA: TGTGCCACCAGACGTAAGGAGACAGGGTATGTCTTC.

The chain combines TRBV11-3 with TRBJ2-7, with 8 nucleotides matching TRBD1. The ends lost 5 bases at V and 5 bases at J; junction bases unmatched: 2. Germline lookup yields CDR1 SGHNT and CDR2 YENEEA. This CDR3 region has 12 residues. As DNA, the CDR3 is TGTGCCAGCAGCAAGACAGGGGACGAGCAGTACTTC. The encoded protein is CASSKTGDEQYF.

Worth noting for this clone: The junction departs from the called germline gene at one end, perhaps through a read error. The genes are TRBV7-7 and TRBJ2-2, with D tentatively TRBD2 (6 bases). The germline V gene encodes CDR1 SSHAT and CDR2 FNYEAQ (reference sequence). The CDR3 consists of 14 residues. CDR3 amino acids: CASRPGLRTGELFF. CDR3 coding DNA: TGTGCTAGCAGACCGGGACTGCGCACCGGGGAGCTGTTTTTT.

V usage is TRBV23-1 and J usage is TRBJ1-5; D perhaps matches TRBD1 (5 bases). TRBV23-1 is identified as an open reading frame with a role that is uncertain. The CDR3 has 19 residues. Trimming cost V 5 bases and J 3 bases, with 26 bases left between them. CDR3 amino acids: CASSNEGRTMVRVNQPQHF. In nucleotides, the CDR3 is TGCGCCAGCAGTAATGAGGGGAGGACGATGGTACGTGTCAATCAGCCCCAGCATTTT.